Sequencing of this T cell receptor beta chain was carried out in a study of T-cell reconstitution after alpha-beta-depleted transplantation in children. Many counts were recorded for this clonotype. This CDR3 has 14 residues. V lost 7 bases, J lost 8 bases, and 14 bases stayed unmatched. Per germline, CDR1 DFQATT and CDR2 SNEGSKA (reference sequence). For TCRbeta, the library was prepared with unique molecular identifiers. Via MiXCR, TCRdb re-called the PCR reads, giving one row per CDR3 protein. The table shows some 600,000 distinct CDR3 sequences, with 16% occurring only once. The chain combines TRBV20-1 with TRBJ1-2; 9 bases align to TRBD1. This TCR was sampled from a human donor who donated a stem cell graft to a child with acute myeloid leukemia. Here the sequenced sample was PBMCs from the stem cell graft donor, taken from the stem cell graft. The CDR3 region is CSGRGDREIRGYTF. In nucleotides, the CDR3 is TGCAGTGGCAGGGGGGACAGGGAAATCCGGGGCTACACCTTC.